The entry that follows covers one T cell receptor (beta chain) sequence. Its antigen is unknown. No qualities accompany the bases; no much larger clone lies one base away. TCRbeta CDR3 regions were amplified from genomic DNA by means of the immunoSEQ Assay, a bias-controlled multiplex PCR. On the authors' methods: The number of nucleated cells in each sample was estimated by amplification of reference gene primers within the assay. To quantify the absolute abundance of each unique TCRbeta CDR3 rearrangement, sequence reads were collapsed and filtered. For each sample, productive Simpson clonality was calculated by taking the square root of Simpson's diversity index across productive rearrangements. Here the immuneACCESS table is served through TCRdb, limited to in-frame sequences with V and J called. Missing clones are a known gap in these copies; in checked studies unresolved V genes cover under half, and the rest lacks a known reason. Clonal size and the V and J genes are those of that table, whereas D and trimming came from the DNA. The table for this sample lists 150,000 to 200,000 clones; about 93% of them were counted only once. Together, the top ten hold nearly 0.55% of the sample.

Collaborating institutions collected whole blood in K2EDTA tubes following their own protocols. For TCRbeta analysis, collaborators shipped samples in one of three forms: frozen whole blood, isolated PBMCs, or DNA extracted from either of those sample types. These data belong to a study of blood T cell repertoires in COVID-19 (dated by TCRdb to 2018 to 2021). For context, the study as a whole: Samples from collaborators originated in the United States, Italy and Spain and spanned both the acute and convalescent phases of COVID-19. The prospective study material was composed of cDNA or gDNA derived from T cells, B-cell-depleted T cells, or PBMCs. The dataset comprised deeply sampled blood TCRbeta repertoires from subjects exposed to, actively infected with, or recovered from COVID-19. The repertoires were made available in a free public database intended to serve as a resource for research on the immune response to SARS-CoV-2. The samples were drawn from the first 160 participants of the ongoing ImmuneRACE study and from roughly 1,300 subjects provided by 6 global collaborators. A de-identified subject ID, COVID-19 status, age in years and sex were almost always included in the sample metadata. Where HLA class I and class II types were available, the types were taken from metadata supplied by the sample provider, not from assay-based typing.

Points the paper makes about the study in general: How much clinical and demographic metadata was included differed by source and by participant, and the metadata was provided uncurated.

The CDR3 runs 14 amino acids, cysteine and phenylalanine included. This entry keeps only the CDR3 DNA: 42 bases, framed from base 1. The junction shows trimming of 5 bases on V and 4 bases on J, and the gene matches do not reach 5 bases of it. CDR1 and CDR2, per the germline V gene, are MDHEN and SYDVKM. The chain uses TRBV28 and TRBJ1-1, and TRBD1 aligns with 9 junction nucleotides. Sequenced: peripheral blood. This TCR was sampled from a man aged 50-60 years with acute or convalescent COVID-19. The CDR3 corresponds to CASSTGGAGTEAFF. The nucleotide sequence is given as TGTGCCAGCAGTACAGGGGGCGCGGGCACTGAAGCTTTCTTT.